Below, 24 T cell receptor beta chains from the same sample are listed, as sequenced in a study of cytomegalovirus exposure and HLA in healthy donors. Generated by immunoSEQ multiplex PCR, the TCRdb table keeps only in-frame clones and is missing some. The sample carries about 140,000 clones, 88% recorded once. The sequenced material came from PBMCs. The receptors were gathered from a woman aged 18-29 years in good health and CMV-seropositive.

V is TRBV11-1 and J is TRBJ2-1; D is possibly TRBD2 (5 bases). CDR3 length: 14 amino acids. CDR1 is SGHAT and CDR2 is FQDESV in the germline V gene (reference sequence). V lost 5 bases and J lost 9, with 17 bases in between. The CDR3 sequence: CASSLHAPGSEQFF. The CDR3 DNA reads TGTGCCAGCAGCCTACATGCCCCGGGGTCTGAGCAGTTCTTC.

In its sample, this clone was seen once. The CDR3 region is CASSFSSGGRTDTQYF. Written as DNA, the CDR3 is TGTGCCAGCAGCTTTTCTAGCGGGGGGCGCACAGATACGCAGTATTTT. This sequence joins TRBV9 and TRBJ2-3, with TRBD2 matching over 11 bases. Per the germline V gene, CDR1 is SGDLS and CDR2 is YYNGEE. The CDR3 is 16 residues long. With 4 bases clipped from V and 1 base from J, the junction kept 5 bases outside the gene matches.

The V gene is TRBV6-1, the J gene TRBJ2-3; D call uncertain. The CDR3 has 13 amino acids. Per germline, CDR1 MNHNS and CDR2 SASEGT. V lost 3 bases to trimming and J lost 6 bases, with 10 bases between them. CDR3 DNA sequence: TGTGCCAGCAGTGAGACTGGAGCGGATACGCAGTATTTT. Residues: CASSETGADTQYF.

The chain joins TRBV4-3 to TRBJ2-3; TRBD2 agrees at 7 bases. Germline loops: CDR1 LGHNA, CDR2 YSLEER. This CDR3 has 15 residues. V lost 1 base to trimming and J lost 1 base; unmatched junction nucleotides: 2. The CDR3 loop is CASSQATSGTDTQYF. In DNA form, the CDR3 reads TGCGCCAGCAGCCAAGCCACTAGCGGCACAGATACGCAGTATTTT.

The chain combines TRBV6-5 with TRBJ1-1, with D possibly TRBD1 on 6 matching bases. Germline V gives CDR1 MNHEY, CDR2 SVGAGI. The CDR3 runs 16 residues. Trimming stripped 0 bases from V and 3 bases from J, with 14 bases between. The CDR3: CASSYSRTAVYTEAFF. CDR3 nucleotides: TGTGCCAGCAGTTACTCGAGGACAGCCGTTTACACTGAAGCTTTCTTT.

The chain carries TRBV11-1 and TRBJ2-6, with D perhaps TRBD2 (5 bases). The germline V gene encodes CDR1 SGHAT and CDR2 FQDESV (reference sequence). This CDR3 has 16 amino acids. Trimming left V 1 base short and J 0 bases short, with 7 bases between. Here the CDR3 DNA reads TGTGCCAGCAGCTTAGGGAGGCGCTCTGGGGCCAACGTCCTGACTTTC. Its protein product is CASSLGRRSGANVLTF.

The J gene is TRBJ2-3, the V gene TRBV4-3; 8 bases align to TRBD2. V shed 4 bases and J 4 bases; nucleotides not matched to a gene: 4. The CDR3 runs 14 residues. Germline lookup yields CDR1 LGHNA and CDR2 YSLEER. CDR3 nucleotides: TGCGCCAGCAGCCCCGGGGGGGCGGCAGATACGCAGTATTTT. Protein sequence: CASSPGGAADTQYF.

This clone was seen a single time. This rearrangement joins TRBV11-2 to TRBJ2-2; tentatively, D is TRBD2 (5 bases). The CDR3 length is 15 residues. The germline V and J ends were trimmed by 5 bases and 1 base, with 11 bases remaining between them. Germline CDR1 SGHAT, CDR2 FQNNGV. The CDR3 DNA reads as TGTGCCAGCAGCCGGGGTCGCCTGAACACCGGGGAGCTGTTTTTT. This encodes CASSRGRLNTGELFF. Combining the CDR3 with reference TRBV11-2 and TRBJ2-2 gives the whole variable domain EAGVAQSPRYKIIEKRQSVAFWCNPISGHATLYWYQQILGQGPKLLIQFQNNGVVDDSQLPKDRFSAERLKGVDSTLKIQPAKLEDSAVYLCASSRGRLNTGELFFGEGSRLTVL.

The V gene is TRBV5-1, the J gene TRBJ1-1; no reliable D call. The CDR3 is 16 residues long. The V end was cut by 0 bases, the J end by 0 bases, with 12 bases between. CDR1 and CDR2 (germline): SGHRS, YFSETQ. The CDR3 reads CASSLGRRLMNTEAFF. The CDR3 bases are TGCGCCAGCAGCTTGGGGCGGCGGCTCATGAACACTGAAGCTTTCTTT.

This clone showed up just a few times. The sample carries other DNA sequences with the same CDR3. The rearrangement links TRBV6-1 to TRBJ2-5, with 7 bases identical to TRBD2. This CDR3 has 13 residues. Germline V gives CDR1 MNHNS, CDR2 SASEGT. V gave up 3 bases and J gave up 6 bases; unmatched junction bases: 4. The CDR3 bases are TGTGCCAGCAGTGATAGGGGACTAAAGACCCAGTACTTC. Translating gives CASSDRGLKTQYF.

This chain uses TRBV27 with TRBJ2-7; 9 bases match TRBD1. The CDR3 has 18 amino acids. J lost 6 bases, V lost 0 bases, and 15 bases had no gene match. CDR1 MNHEY and CDR2 SMNVEV come from the germline V gene (reference sequence). This chain's CDR3 is CASSLSRRTRDRASEQYF. Here the CDR3 DNA reads TGTGCCAGCAGTTTATCGAGGAGGACACGGGACAGGGCGTCCGAGCAGTACTTC.

V gene TRBV7-3 combines with J gene TRBJ2-2; D unresolved. Germline V gene data show CDR1 as SGHTA and CDR2 as FQGTGA. The CDR3 covers 12 residues. V was pared by 6 bases and J by 6 bases, with 8 bases between. The DNA of the CDR3 is TGTGCCAGCAGACTATCTGCCGGGGAGCTGTTTTTT. This gives the protein CASRLSAGELFF.

The V call is TRBV6-6, the J call TRBJ1-3; unclear D gene. The germline V gene encodes CDR1 MNHNY and CDR2 SVGAGI (reference sequence). Deletions cut 2 bases from V and 0 bases from J, with 5 bases between. The CDR3 is 14 amino acids. The CDR3 spells CASSYLSSGNTIYF. The CDR3 DNA sequence: TGTGCCAGCAGTTACCTGAGCTCTGGAAACACCATATATTTT.

This clone was seen just once. This chain links TRBV27 with TRBJ1-6; 7 bases map to TRBD1. Germline loops: CDR1 MNHEY, CDR2 SMNVEV (reference sequence). V shed 5 bases, J shed 11 bases, and the junction held 15 bases outside the gene matches. CDR3 size: 16 residues. The DNA of the CDR3 is TGTGCCAGCAGTAGAGGGGACAGAGCAGGCGGACCACCCCTCCACTTT. This sequence encodes CASSRGDRAGGPPLHF.

This clone was seen a few times. V is TRBV7-3 and J is TRBJ2-4; 13 nucleotides line up with TRBD2. The CDR3 runs to 15 residues. The germline V gene encodes CDR1 SGHTA and CDR2 FQGTGA. Unmatched junction bases numbered 3, after V lost 5 bases and J lost 5 bases. CDR3 in DNA: TGTGCCAGCAGCCCACTAGCGGGAGGGCAAAACATTCAGTACTTC. Amino acids: CASSPLAGGQNIQYF. Complete variable domain (other parts from reference TRBV7-3 and TRBJ2-4): GAGVSQTPSNKVTEKGKYVELRCDPISGHTALYWYRQSLGQGPEFLIYFQGTGAADDSGLPNDRFFAVRPEGSVSTLKIQRTERGDSAVYLCASSPLAGGQNIQYFGAGTRLSVL.

The chain has TRBV7-3 and TRBJ1-1; weak D call: TRBD1 (6 bases). This CDR3 is built from 14 residues. With 1 base removed from V and 1 base from J, the gap between germline ends came to 7 bases. Looked up from germline, CDR1 is SGHTA and CDR2 is FQGTGA. CDR3 loop: CASSLMGQNTEAFF. The CDR3 DNA sequence: TGTGCCAGCAGCTTAATGGGACAGAACACTGAAGCTTTCTTT.

V usage is TRBV6-6 and J usage is TRBJ1-1; the D gene is possibly TRBD1 (6 bases). The V end was cut by 6 bases, the J end by 4 bases, with 9 bases between. The CDR3 consists of 12 residues. The germline gives CDR1 MNHNY, CDR2 SVGAGI (reference sequence). The DNA for the CDR3 is TGTGCCAGCAGAAAACAGGGCACTGAAGCTTTCTTT. Protein sequence: CASRKQGTEAFF.

This clone showed up just a few times. The V gene is TRBV2, the J gene TRBJ2-7; TRBD1 matches at 10 bases. The CDR3 is 12 amino acids. With 8 bases clipped from V and 3 bases from J, the junction kept 1 base outside the gene matches. Germline loops: CDR1 SNHLY, CDR2 FYNNEI. The CDR3 is CASGQGVYEQYF. As DNA, the CDR3 is TGTGCCAGCGGACAGGGGGTCTACGAGCAGTACTTC.

V usage is TRBV28 and J usage is TRBJ2-5, with TRBD1 matching 9 bases. The V gene end was trimmed by 5 bases and the J gene end by 4 bases; junction bases not matched to a gene: 5. The CDR3 loop spans 14 amino acids. CDR1 MDHEN and CDR2 SYDVKM come from the germline V gene. The CDR3 reads CASSEGTGRETQYF. CDR3 nucleotides: TGTGCCAGCAGTGAAGGGACAGGGCGAGAGACCCAGTACTTC. Supplemented by reference TRBV28 and TRBJ2-5, the full variable domain reads DVKVTQSSRYLVKRTGEKVFLECVQDMDHENMFWYRQDPGLGLRLIYFSYDVKMKEKGDIPEGYSVSREKKERFSLILESASTNQTSMYLCASSEGTGRETQYFGPGTRLLVL.

The genes are TRBV6-5 and TRBJ2-2; D remains ambiguous. The length of the CDR3 is 14 residues. Germline V gene lookup returns CDR1 MNHEY and CDR2 SVGAGI. The V end was cut by 5 bases, the J end by 3 bases, with 10 bases between. The CDR3 spells CASSPRIDTGELFF. The CDR3, as DNA: TGTGCCAGCAGTCCTAGGATAGACACCGGGGAGCTGTTTTTT.

Many counts were recorded for this clone. This rearrangement joins TRBV7-6 to TRBJ1-1; 7 bases map to TRBD1. The CDR3 runs 14 residues. Germline V gene lookup returns CDR1 SGHVS and CDR2 FNYEAQ. V was clipped by 7 bases and J by 1 base; unmatched bases: 6. The CDR3 region is CASKGQEENTEAFF. Written as DNA, the CDR3 is TGTGCCAGCAAAGGACAGGAAGAGAACACTGAAGCTTTCTTT.

This clone appeared a few times. V usage is TRBV5-1 and J usage is TRBJ1-2; TRBD1 agrees at 11 bases. Trimming cost V 2 bases and J 8 bases; bases outside gene matches: 11. The length of the CDR3 is 16 residues. CDR1 is SGHRS and CDR2 is YFSETQ in the germline V gene. CDR3 sequence reads: CASSFNPGQGAGGYTF. The DNA of the CDR3 is TGCGCCAGCAGCTTCAACCCTGGACAGGGGGCGGGAGGCTACACCTTC.

In its sample, this clone was seen a few times. The chain couples TRBV6-6 to TRBJ1-1; D gene ambiguous. V gave up 0 bases and J gave up 7 bases, with 9 bases separating them. This CDR3 has 13 amino acids. Germline V gives CDR1 MNHNY, CDR2 SVGAGI (reference sequence). The CDR3 protein is CASSYSSGLEAFF. CDR3 coding DNA: TGTGCCAGCAGTTACTCGTCCGGACTTGAAGCTTTCTTT.

The chain links TRBV25-1 to TRBJ1-1; the D gene is possibly TRBD1 (5 bases). Looked up from germline, CDR1 is MGHDK and CDR2 is SYGVNS. V lost 9 bases, J lost 2 bases, and 19 bases lay in between. This CDR3 has 15 residues. The CDR3 here is CARGPSDTFNTEAFF. The CDR3, as DNA: TGTGCCAGAGGCCCTTCGGACACCTTTAACACTGAAGCTTTCTTT.